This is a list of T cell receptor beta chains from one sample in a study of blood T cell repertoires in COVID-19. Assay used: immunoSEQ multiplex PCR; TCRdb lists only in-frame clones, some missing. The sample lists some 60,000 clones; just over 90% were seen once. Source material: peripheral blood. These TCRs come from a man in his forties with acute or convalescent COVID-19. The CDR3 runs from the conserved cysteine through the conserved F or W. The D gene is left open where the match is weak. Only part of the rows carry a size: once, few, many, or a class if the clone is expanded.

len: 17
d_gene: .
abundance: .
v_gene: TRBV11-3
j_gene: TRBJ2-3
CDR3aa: CASSLSKQGGAPDTQYF
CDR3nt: TGTGCCAGCAGCTTATCCAAGCAGGGTGGGGCACCAGATACGCAGTATTTT

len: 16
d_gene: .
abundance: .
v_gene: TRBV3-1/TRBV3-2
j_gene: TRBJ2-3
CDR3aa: CASSQSRPGFTDTQYF
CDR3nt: TGTGCCAGCAGCCAATCCCGGCCGGGTTTCACAGATACGCAGTATTTT

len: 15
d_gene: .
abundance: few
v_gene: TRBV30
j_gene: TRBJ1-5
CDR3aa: CAWRRRDLTNQPQHF
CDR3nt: TGTGCCTGGAGGAGGCGAGACCTTACCAATCAGCCCCAGCATTTT

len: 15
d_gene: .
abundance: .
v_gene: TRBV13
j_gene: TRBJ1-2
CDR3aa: CASSGGSPGNYGYTF
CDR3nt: TGTGCCAGCAGCGGGGGCAGCCCCGGTAACTATGGCTACACCTTC

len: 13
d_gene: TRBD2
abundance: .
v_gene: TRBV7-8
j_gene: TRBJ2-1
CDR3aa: CASRRAGVREQFF
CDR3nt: TGTGCCAGCAGAAGAGCGGGAGTACGGGAGCAGTTCTTC

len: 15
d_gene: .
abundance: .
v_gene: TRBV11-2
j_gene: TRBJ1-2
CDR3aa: CASSLDHTDLHGYTF
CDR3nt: TGTGCCAGCAGCTTAGATCATACAGACCTACATGGCTACACCTTC

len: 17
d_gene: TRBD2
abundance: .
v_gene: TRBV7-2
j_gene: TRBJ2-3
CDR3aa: CASSLAFSGSTQDTQYF
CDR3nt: TGTGCCAGCAGCTTAGCCTTCAGCGGGAGCACCCAAGATACGCAGTATTTT

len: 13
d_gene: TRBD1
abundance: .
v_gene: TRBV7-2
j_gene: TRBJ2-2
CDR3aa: CASSSLTGEELFF
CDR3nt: TGTGCCAGCAGCTCCCTGACAGGGGAGGAGCTGTTTTTT

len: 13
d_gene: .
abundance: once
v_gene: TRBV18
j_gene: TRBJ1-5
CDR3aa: CASSPGGYQPQHF
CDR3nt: TGTGCCAGCTCACCGGGGGGGTATCAGCCCCAGCATTTT

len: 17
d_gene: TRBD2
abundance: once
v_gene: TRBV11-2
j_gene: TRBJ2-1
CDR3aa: CASSNLKTSGRFNEQFF
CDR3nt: TGTGCCAGCAGTAACCTAAAGACTAGCGGGAGGTTCAATGAGCAGTTCTTC

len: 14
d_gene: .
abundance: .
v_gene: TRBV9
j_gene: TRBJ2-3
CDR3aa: CASSVRWSADTQYF
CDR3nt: TGTGCCAGCAGCGTACGGTGGAGCGCAGATACGCAGTATTTT

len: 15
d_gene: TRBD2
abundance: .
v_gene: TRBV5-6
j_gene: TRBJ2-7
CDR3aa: CASASGGSSSYEQYF
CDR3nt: TGTGCCAGCGCCTCGGGAGGTTCGAGCTCCTACGAGCAGTACTTC

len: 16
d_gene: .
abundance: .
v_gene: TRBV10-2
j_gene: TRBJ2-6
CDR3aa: CASSESGGSGANVLTF
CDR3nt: TGCGCCAGCAGTGAGTCCGGGGGCTCTGGGGCCAACGTCCTGACTTTC

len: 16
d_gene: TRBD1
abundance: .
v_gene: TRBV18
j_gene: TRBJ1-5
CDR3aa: CASSARDRVSNQPQHF
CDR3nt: TGTGCCAGCTCAGCCCGGGACAGGGTGAGCAATCAGCCCCAGCATTTT

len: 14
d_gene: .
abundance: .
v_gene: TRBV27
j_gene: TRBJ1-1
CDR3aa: CASSLAGATTEAFF
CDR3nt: TGTGCCAGCAGTTTGGCGGGGGCGACCACTGAAGCTTTCTTT

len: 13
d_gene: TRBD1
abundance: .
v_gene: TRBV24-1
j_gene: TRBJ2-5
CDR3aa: CATSGDSQETQYF
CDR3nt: TGTGCCACCAGCGGGGACAGCCAAGAGACCCAGTACTTC

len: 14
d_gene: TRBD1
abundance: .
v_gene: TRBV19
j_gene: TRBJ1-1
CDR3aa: CASSRTGTNTEAFF
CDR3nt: TGTGCCAGTTCTCGGACAGGTACGAACACTGAAGCTTTCTTT

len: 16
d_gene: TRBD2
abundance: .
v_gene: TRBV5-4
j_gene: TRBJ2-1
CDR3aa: CASSPSGRPPYNEQFF
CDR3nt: TGTGCCAGCAGCCCTAGCGGGAGGCCTCCCTACAATGAGCAGTTCTTC

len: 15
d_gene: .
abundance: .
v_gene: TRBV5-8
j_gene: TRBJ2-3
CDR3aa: CASSGGTPAKDTQYF
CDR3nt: TGTGCCAGCAGCGGCGGAACTCCTGCAAAAGATACGCAGTATTTT

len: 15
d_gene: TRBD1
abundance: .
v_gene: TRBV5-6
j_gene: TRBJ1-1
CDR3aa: CASSLRGPLGTEAFF
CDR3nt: TGTGCCAGCAGCTTGAGGGGGCCGTTGGGCACTGAAGCTTTCTTT

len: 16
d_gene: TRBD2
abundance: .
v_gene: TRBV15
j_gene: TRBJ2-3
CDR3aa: CATSRELAGVADTQYF
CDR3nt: TGTGCCACCAGCAGAGAGCTAGCGGGAGTGGCAGATACGCAGTATTTT

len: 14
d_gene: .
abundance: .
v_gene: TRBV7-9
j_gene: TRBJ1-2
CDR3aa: CASSYVGQSYGYTF
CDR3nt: TGTGCCAGCAGCTACGTCGGACAGTCCTATGGCTACACCTTC

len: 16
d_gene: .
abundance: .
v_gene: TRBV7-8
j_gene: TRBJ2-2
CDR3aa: CASSPIPGQNTGELFF
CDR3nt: TGTGCCAGCAGCCCCATCCCGGGACAGAACACCGGGGAGCTGTTTTTT

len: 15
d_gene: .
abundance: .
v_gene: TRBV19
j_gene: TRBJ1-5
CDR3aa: CASSISGVVNQPQHF
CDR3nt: TGTGCCAGTAGTATTTCGGGGGTGGTCAATCAGCCCCAGCATTTT

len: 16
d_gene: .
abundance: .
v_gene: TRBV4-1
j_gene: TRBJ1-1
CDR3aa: CASSRGLGGMNTEAFF
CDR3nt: TGCGCCAGCAGCCGAGGCCTAGGAGGGATGAACACTGAAGCTTTCTTT

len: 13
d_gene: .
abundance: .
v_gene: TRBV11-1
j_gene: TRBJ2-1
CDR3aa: CASSLDRYNEQFF
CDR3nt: TGTGCCAGCAGCTTAGACCGGTACAATGAGCAGTTCTTC

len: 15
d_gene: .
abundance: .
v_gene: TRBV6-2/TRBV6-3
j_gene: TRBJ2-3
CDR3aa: CASSLGGLVTDTQYF
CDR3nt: TGTGCCAGCAGTTTGGGGGGACTCGTGACAGATACGCAGTATTTT

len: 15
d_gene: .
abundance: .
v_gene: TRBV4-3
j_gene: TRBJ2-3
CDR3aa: CASSQESIRTDTQYF
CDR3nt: TGCGCCAGCAGCCAAGAATCAATCCGGACAGATACGCAGTATTTT

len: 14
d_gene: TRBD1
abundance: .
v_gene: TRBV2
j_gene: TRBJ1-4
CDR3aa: CASTRDRGNEKLFF
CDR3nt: TGTGCCAGCACGAGGGACAGGGGCAATGAAAAACTGTTTTTT

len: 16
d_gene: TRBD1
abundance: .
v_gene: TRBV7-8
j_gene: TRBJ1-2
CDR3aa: CASSLRDRVLSYGYTF
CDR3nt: TGTGCCAGCAGCTTACGGGACAGGGTACTTTCCTATGGCTACACCTTC

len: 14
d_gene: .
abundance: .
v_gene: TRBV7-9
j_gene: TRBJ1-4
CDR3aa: CASSRPGLDEKLFF
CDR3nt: TGTGCCAGCAGCCGACCAGGGTTAGACGAAAAACTGTTTTTT

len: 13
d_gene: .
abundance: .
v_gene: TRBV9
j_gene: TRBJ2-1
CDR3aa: CASSVGSPGEQFF
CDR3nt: TGTGCCAGCAGCGTAGGTAGCCCGGGTGAGCAGTTCTTC

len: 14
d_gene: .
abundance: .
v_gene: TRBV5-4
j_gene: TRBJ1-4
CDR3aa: CASSLAGGNEKLFF
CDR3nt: TGTGCCAGCAGCTTGGCAGGAGGGAATGAAAAACTGTTTTTT

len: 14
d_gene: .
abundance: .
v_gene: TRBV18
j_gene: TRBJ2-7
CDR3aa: CASSPPIGLNEQYF
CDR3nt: TGTGCCAGCTCACCCCCAATTGGACTGAACGAGCAGTACTTC

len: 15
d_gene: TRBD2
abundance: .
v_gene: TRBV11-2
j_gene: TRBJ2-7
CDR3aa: CASSLEASGRTEQYF
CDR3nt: TGTGCCAGCAGCTTAGAGGCTAGCGGGAGGACTGAGCAGTACTTC

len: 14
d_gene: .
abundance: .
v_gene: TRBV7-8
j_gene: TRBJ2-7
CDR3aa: CASSLLGALYEQYF
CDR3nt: TGTGCCAGCAGCTTGCTGGGAGCTCTTTACGAGCAGTACTTC

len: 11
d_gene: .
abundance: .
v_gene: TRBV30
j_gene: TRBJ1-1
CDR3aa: CAWSSGAEAFF
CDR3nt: TGTGCCTGGAGTTCAGGGGCTGAAGCTTTCTTT

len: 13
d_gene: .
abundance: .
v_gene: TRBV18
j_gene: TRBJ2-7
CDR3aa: CASSPPSIREQYF
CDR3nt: TGTGCCAGCTCACCACCGTCCATCAGAGAGCAGTACTTC

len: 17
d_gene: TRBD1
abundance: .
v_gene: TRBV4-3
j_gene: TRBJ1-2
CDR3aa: CASSQPTGGGNWYGYTF
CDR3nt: TGCGCCAGCAGCCAGCCCACAGGGGGCGGGAATTGGTATGGCTACACCTTC

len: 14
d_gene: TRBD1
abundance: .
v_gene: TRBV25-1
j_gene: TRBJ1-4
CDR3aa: CASTTGGVNEKLFF
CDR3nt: TGTGCCAGCACTACAGGGGGGGTTAATGAAAAACTGTTTTTT

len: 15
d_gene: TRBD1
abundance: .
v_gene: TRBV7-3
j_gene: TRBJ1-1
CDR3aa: CASSAPGGVNAEAFF
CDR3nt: TGTGCCAGCAGCGCACCAGGGGGAGTCAACGCTGAAGCTTTCTTT

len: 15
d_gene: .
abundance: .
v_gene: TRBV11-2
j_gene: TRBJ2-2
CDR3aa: CASRLGRGGTGELFF
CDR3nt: TGTGCCAGCAGGCTTGGAAGGGGAGGCACCGGGGAGCTGTTTTTT

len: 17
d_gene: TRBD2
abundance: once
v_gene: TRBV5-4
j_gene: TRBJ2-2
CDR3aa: CASSRRTGLAGGGELFF
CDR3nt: TGTGCCAGCAGCCGCCGGACGGGACTAGCGGGAGGAGGGGAGCTGTTTTTT

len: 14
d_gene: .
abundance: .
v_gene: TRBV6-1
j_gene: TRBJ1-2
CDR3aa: CASSESSRAYGYTF
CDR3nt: TGTGCCAGCAGTGAATCCTCGAGGGCCTATGGCTACACCTTC

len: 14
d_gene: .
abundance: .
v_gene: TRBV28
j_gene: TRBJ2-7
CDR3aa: CASSLQGSSYEQYF
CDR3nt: TGTGCCAGCAGTTTGCAGGGGAGCTCCTACGAGCAGTACTTC

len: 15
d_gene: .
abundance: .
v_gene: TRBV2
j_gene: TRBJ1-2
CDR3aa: CASSEAGGSNYGYTF
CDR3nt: TGTGCCAGCAGTGAGGCAGGAGGGTCTAACTATGGCTACACCTTC

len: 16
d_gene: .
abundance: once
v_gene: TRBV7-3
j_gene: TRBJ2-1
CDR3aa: CASSSAGFQAGNEQFF
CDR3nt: TGTGCCAGCAGCTCCGCGGGGTTTCAGGCGGGCAATGAGCAGTTCTTC

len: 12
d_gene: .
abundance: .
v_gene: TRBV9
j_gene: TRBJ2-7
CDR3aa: CASTGDDYEQYF
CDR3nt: TGTGCCAGCACGGGAGACGACTACGAGCAGTACTTC

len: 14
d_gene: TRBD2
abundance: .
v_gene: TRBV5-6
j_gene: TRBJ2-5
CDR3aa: CASSWQAGEETQYF
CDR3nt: TGTGCCAGCAGTTGGCAGGCGGGAGAAGAGACCCAGTACTTC

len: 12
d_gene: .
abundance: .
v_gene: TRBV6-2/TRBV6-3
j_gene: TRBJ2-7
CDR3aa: CASSYPGGEQYF
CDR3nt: TGTGCCAGCAGTTACCCGGGTGGTGAGCAGTACTTC

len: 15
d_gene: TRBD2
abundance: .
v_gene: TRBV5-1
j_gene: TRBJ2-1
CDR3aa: CASSWTSGGYSEQFF
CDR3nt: TGCGCCAGCAGCTGGACTAGCGGGGGGTATAGTGAGCAGTTCTTC

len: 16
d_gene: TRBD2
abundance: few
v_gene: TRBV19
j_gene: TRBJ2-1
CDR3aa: CASSSLEGTSGRRGVF
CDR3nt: TGTGCCAGTAGTTCCTTAGAGGGGACTAGCGGGAGGAGGGGGGTCTTC

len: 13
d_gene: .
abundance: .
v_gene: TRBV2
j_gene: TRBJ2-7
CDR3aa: CASKESSSYEQYF
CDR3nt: TGTGCCAGCAAGGAGTCGTCCTCCTACGAGCAGTACTTC

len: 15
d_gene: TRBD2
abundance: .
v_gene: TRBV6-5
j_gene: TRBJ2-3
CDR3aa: CASAAGLAGGDTQYF
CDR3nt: TGTGCCAGCGCAGCCGGACTAGCGGGGGGAGATACGCAGTATTTT

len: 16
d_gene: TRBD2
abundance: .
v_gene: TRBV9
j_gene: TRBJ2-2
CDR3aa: CASSVGTSGYTGELFF
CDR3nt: TGTGCCAGCAGCGTAGGAACTAGCGGGTACACCGGGGAGCTGTTTTTT

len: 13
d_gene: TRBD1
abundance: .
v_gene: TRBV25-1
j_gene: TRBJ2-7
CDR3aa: CASTETGAGEQYF
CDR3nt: TGTGCCAGCACCGAAACAGGGGCGGGCGAGCAGTACTTC

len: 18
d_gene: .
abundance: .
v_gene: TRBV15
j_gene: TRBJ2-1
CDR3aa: CATSRDQLEGRYYNEQFF
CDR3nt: TGTGCCACCAGCAGAGATCAGCTAGAGGGTCGCTACTACAATGAGCAGTTCTTC

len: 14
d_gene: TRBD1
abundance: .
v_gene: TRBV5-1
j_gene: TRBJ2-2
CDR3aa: CASSAGQATGELFF
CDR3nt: TGCGCCAGCAGCGCAGGACAGGCAACCGGGGAGCTGTTTTTT

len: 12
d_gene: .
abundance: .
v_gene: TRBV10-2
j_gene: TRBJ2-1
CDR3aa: CASYGGANEQFF
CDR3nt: TGCGCCAGCTATGGGGGGGCCAATGAGCAGTTCTTC